Detailed here is one T cell receptor beta chain. This record comes from a study of cytomegalovirus exposure and HLA in healthy donors. Trimming at V came to 3 bases and at J to 7 bases, leaving 4 bases not matched to a gene. The CDR3 length is 12 residues. Germline CDR1 and CDR2: SGHDT and YYEEEE. 13 Jbeta primers and 60 Vbeta primers were used for the PCR. Profiling relied on immunoSEQ multiplex PCR, and the TCRdb table lists in-frame clones only, not all of them. The sample lists around 130,000 clones; around 83% were seen once. Sequenced material: PBMCs. The clonotype was recovered from a woman in her late teens or twenties in good health and CMV-seropositive. V and J are TRBV5-6 and TRBJ2-7; 7 nucleotides line up with TRBD1. CDR3 nucleotides: TGTGCCAGCAGCTCGACAGGGTCGGAGCAGTACTTC. It is translated as CASSSTGSEQYF.